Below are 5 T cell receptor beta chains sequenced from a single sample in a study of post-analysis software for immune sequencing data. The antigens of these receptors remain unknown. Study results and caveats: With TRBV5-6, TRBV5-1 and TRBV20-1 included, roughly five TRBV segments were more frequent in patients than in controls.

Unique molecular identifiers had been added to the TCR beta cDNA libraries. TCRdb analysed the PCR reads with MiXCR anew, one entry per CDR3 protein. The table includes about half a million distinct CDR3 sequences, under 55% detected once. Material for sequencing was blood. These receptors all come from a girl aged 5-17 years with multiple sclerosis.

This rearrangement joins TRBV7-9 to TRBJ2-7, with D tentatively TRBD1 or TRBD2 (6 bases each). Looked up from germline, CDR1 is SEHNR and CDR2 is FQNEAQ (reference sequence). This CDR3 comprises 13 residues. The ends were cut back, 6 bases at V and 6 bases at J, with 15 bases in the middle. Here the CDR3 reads CASSFTEGGEQYF. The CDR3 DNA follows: TGTGCCAGCAGTTTCACCGAGGGGGGCGAGCAGTACTTC.

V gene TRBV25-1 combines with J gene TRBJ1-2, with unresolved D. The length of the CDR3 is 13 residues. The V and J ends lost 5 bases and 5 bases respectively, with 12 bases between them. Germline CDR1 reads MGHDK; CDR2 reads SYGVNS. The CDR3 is CASSHVVPYGYTF. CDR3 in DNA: TGTGCCAGCAGTCATGTGGTCCCGTATGGCTACACCTTC.

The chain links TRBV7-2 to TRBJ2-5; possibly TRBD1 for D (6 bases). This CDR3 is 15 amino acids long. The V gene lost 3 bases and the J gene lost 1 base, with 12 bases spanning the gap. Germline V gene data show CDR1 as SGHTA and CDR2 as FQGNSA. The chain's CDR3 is CASSLNQGPQETQYF. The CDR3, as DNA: TGTGCCAGCAGCTTGAATCAGGGGCCCCAAGAGACCCAGTACTTC.

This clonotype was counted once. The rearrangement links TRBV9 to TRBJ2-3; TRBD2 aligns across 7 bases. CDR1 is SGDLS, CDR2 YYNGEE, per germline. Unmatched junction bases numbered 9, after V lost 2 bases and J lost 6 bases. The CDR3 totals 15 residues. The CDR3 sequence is CASSVGVRELDTQYF. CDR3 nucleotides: TGTGCCAGCAGCGTGGGGGTGCGGGAGCTTGATACGCAGTATTTT. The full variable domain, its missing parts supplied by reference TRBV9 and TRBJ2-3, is DSGVTQTPKHLITATGQRVTLRCSPRSGDLSVYWYQQSLDQGLQFLIQYYNGEERAKGNILERFSAQQFPDLHSELNLSSLELGDSALYFCASSVGVRELDTQYFGPGTRLTVL.

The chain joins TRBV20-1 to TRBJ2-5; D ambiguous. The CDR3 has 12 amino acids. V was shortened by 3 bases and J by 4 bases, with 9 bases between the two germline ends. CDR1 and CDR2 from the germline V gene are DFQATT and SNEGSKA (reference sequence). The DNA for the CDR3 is TGCAGTGCTAGCTCTGCTCCAGAGACCCAGTACTTC. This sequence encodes CSASSAPETQYF.